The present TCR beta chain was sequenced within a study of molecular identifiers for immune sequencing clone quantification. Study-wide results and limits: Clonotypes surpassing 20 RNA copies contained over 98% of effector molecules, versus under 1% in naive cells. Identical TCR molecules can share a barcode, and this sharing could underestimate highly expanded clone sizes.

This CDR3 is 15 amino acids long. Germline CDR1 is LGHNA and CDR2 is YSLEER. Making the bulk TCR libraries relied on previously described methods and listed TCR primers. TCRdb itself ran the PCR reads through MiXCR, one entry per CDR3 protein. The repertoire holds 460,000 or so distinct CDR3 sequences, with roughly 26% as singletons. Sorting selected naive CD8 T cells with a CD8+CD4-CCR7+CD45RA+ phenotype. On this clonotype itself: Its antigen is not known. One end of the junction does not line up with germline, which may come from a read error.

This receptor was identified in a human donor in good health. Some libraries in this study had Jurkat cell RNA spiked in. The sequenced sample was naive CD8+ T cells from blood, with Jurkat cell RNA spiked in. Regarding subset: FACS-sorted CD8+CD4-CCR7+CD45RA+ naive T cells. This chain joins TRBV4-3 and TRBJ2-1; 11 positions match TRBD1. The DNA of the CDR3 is TGCGCCAGCGGCCAAAGGGACAGGGGGACCAATGAGCAGTTCTTC. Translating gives CASGQRDRGTNEQFF.